These 19 T cell receptor beta chains were sequenced from one sample in a study of cytomegalovirus exposure and HLA in healthy donors. The PCR ran on 60 Vbeta and 13 Jbeta primers. Sequencing used immunoSEQ multiplex PCR; TCRdb keeps in-frame clones, though not all of them. The sample lists about 280,000 clones; approximately 90% were seen once. Specimen: PBMCs. The receptor set was obtained from a woman aged 18-29 years in good health and CMV-seronegative.

The CDR3 is CASSYSTGTGSLGYTF. In nucleotides, the CDR3 is TGTGCCAGCAGTTACTCGACCGGGACAGGGAGTTTAGGCTACACCTTC. This rearrangement joins TRBV6-5 to TRBJ1-2; 9 nucleotides line up with TRBD1. Germline lookup yields CDR1 MNHEY and CDR2 SVGAGI. The J segment lost 8 bases and the V segment lost 0 bases, leaving 10 bases of the junction unmatched. This CDR3 spans 16 amino acids.

This chain uses TRBV19 with TRBJ2-6; 7 nucleotides line up with TRBD1. CDR1 is LNHDA and CDR2 is SQIVND in the germline V gene (reference sequence). Unmatched junction bases numbered 8, after V lost 6 bases and J lost 0 bases. The CDR3 is 17 amino acids. CDR3 DNA: TGTGCCAGTAGAAGGGACAGATCCAGCTCTGGGGCCAACGTCCTGACTTTC. It specifies CASRRDRSSSGANVLTF.

The chain uses TRBV11-2 and TRBJ2-7; D is undetermined. The germline V gene encodes CDR1 SGHAT and CDR2 FQNNGV. The V end was cut by 1 base, the J end by 3 bases, with 4 bases between. The CDR3 runs to 12 residues. The CDR3 region has the DNA TGTGCCAGCAGCTTAGTCCACTACGAGCAGTACTTC. This encodes CASSLVHYEQYF. The whole variable domain, filled in from reference TRBV11-2 and TRBJ2-7, reads EAGVAQSPRYKIIEKRQSVAFWCNPISGHATLYWYQQILGQGPKLLIQFQNNGVVDDSQLPKDRFSAERLKGVDSTLKIQPAKLEDSAVYLCASSLVHYEQYFGPGTRLTVT.

Comment on this clone: This same CDR3 is encoded by further DNA sequences in the sample. The chain carries TRBV5-6 and TRBJ1-1; weak D call: TRBD1 (6 bases). The CDR3 covers 12 residues. V shed 8 bases and J shed 4 bases, with 12 bases lying between them. Germline V CDR1 and CDR2: SGHDT, YYEEEE. In DNA, the CDR3 is TGTGCCAGTCGAAGGGGGGGCACTGAAGCTTTCTTT. Translating gives CASRRGGTEAFF.

This clone was seen only once. This chain joins TRBV29-1 and TRBJ1-2; 7 nucleotides align to TRBD1. Germline lookup yields CDR1 SQVTM and CDR2 ANQGSEA. V gave up 2 bases and J gave up 4 bases; unmatched junction bases: 1. This CDR3 is 12 amino acids long. The CDR3 bases are TGCAGCGTTGAAAGGGGGCCCTATGGCTACACCTTC. This gives the protein CSVERGPYGYTF.

As to this clone: At the DNA level, this CDR3 is encoded by other sequences in the same sample as well. V and J are TRBV9 and TRBJ2-3; 10 nucleotides match TRBD2. This CDR3 is 14 amino acids long. The V gene end was trimmed by 3 bases and the J gene end by 3 bases; junction bases not matched to a gene: 1. CDR1 is SGDLS and CDR2 is YYNGEE in the germline V gene. CDR3 sequence: CASSEAGGTDTQYF. The CDR3 nucleotides are TGTGCCAGCAGCGAAGCGGGGGGGACAGATACGCAGTATTTT.

V gene TRBV9 combines with J gene TRBJ2-1; 9 bases line up with TRBD2. Per germline, CDR1 SGDLS and CDR2 YYNGEE. J was trimmed by 4 bases and V by 6 bases; bases with no gene match: 5. The CDR3 consists of 14 residues. This CDR3 is CASTPSGEYNEQFF. CDR3 bases: TGTGCCAGCACCCCTAGCGGGGAATACAATGAGCAGTTCTTC.

The V call is TRBV2, the J call TRBJ1-1; D is uncertain. Trimming took off 6 bases at V and 4 bases at J, with 12 bases between the two ends. Germline values: CDR1 SNHLY, CDR2 FYNNEI. The CDR3 has 13 residues. The CDR3 protein is CASSASRATEAFF. The CDR3 nucleotides are TGTGCCAGCAGCGCCTCGAGGGCCACTGAAGCTTTCTTT.

The rearrangement links TRBV15 to TRBJ1-1, with 9 bases that match TRBD1. The germline V gene has CDR1 LNHNV and CDR2 YYDKDF (reference sequence). Trimming at V came to 3 bases and at J to 7 bases, leaving 6 bases not matched to a gene. The CDR3 is 14 amino acids. The CDR3 reads CATSSRDRAIEAFF. In DNA, the CDR3 is TGTGCCACCAGCAGCCGGGACAGGGCCATTGAAGCTTTCTTT.

The V gene is TRBV29-1, the J gene TRBJ2-5; unclear D gene. V lost 3 bases and J 4 bases, leaving 12 bases between the germline ends. CDR3 length: 13 amino acids. Looked up from germline, CDR1 is SQVTM and CDR2 is ANQGSEA. CDR3 amino acids: CSVDRQAGETQYF. The CDR3, as DNA: TGCAGCGTTGACCGCCAGGCCGGAGAGACCCAGTACTTC.

This chain uses TRBV2 with TRBJ2-5; 10 bases fit TRBD2. CDR3 length: 19 residues. Per the germline V gene, CDR1 is SNHLY and CDR2 is FYNNEI. The V gene end was trimmed by 1 base and the J gene end by 9 bases; junction bases not matched to a gene: 20. The CDR3 nucleotides are TGTGCCAGCAGTGAAGGTTGGGCTAGCGGGGGATTTGTCGGGGGGTCCCAGTACTTC. This sequence encodes CASSEGWASGGFVGGSQYF.

The chain joins TRBV5-6 to TRBJ1-2; D unclear. The CDR3 runs 15 residues. Germline lookup yields CDR1 SGHDT and CDR2 YYEEEE. V lost 0 bases and J lost 5, with 14 bases in between. The CDR3, as DNA: TGTGCCAGCAGCTTGGCCGCGGGTCGGGGATATGGCTACACCTTC. It is translated as CASSLAAGRGYGYTF.

The chain couples TRBV29-1 to TRBJ1-3; 8 bases map to TRBD1. Per germline, CDR1 SQVTM and CDR2 ANQGSEA. The CDR3 contains 15 residues. V lost 5 bases and J lost 0; bases outside the gene matches: 6. The CDR3 DNA is TGCAGCGTTCAGGACAGGGACTACTCTGGAAACACCATATATTTT. This sequence encodes CSVQDRDYSGNTIYF.

The chain recombines TRBV7-9 with TRBJ1-1, with D perhaps matching TRBD1 (6 bases). CDR3 size: 18 residues. V was clipped by 5 bases and J by 4 bases, with 26 bases between them. In germline, CDR1 is SEHNR, CDR2 FQNEAQ (reference sequence). The CDR3 reads CASSLEGGREYRGTEAFF. DNA for the CDR3: TGTGCCAGCAGCCTAGAGGGGGGGCGCGAATACCGCGGCACTGAAGCTTTCTTT.

The chain carries TRBV10-3 and TRBJ1-2; 7 bases align to TRBD1. The CDR3 length is 13 residues. The germline V gene has CDR1 ENHRY and CDR2 SYGVKD. With 10 bases clipped from V and 0 bases from J, the junction kept 5 bases outside the gene matches. The CDR3 here is CATTGTANYGYTF. DNA of the CDR3: TGTGCCACAACCGGGACAGCTAACTATGGCTACACCTTC.

The CDR3 spells CASSSAGLYIEQFF. DNA of the CDR3: TGTGCCAGCAGCTCGGCGGGACTCTATATTGAGCAGTTCTTC. The genes are TRBV6-5 and TRBJ2-1; the D gene is possibly TRBD2 (6 bases). The V and J ends lost 6 bases and 9 bases respectively, with 18 bases between them. Germline assignment: CDR1 MNHEY and CDR2 SVGAGI. The CDR3 is 14 amino acids.

This clone was found a few times. The CDR3 loop reads CASSQGLGLAGVEQFF. The CDR3 DNA reads TGTGCCAGCAGCCAAGGTCTAGGACTAGCGGGGGTTGAGCAGTTCTTC. V is TRBV4-2 and J is TRBJ2-1; 13 bases are a match to TRBD2. Per the germline V gene, CDR1 is LGHNA and CDR2 is YNFKEQ. The CDR3 totals 16 residues. Trimming cost V 1 base and J 9 bases; bases outside gene matches: 6.

This clone has a single count. This rearrangement joins TRBV2 to TRBJ1-6; weak D call: TRBD1 (6 bases). The CDR3 runs 15 residues. Trimming took off 6 bases at V and 0 bases at J, with 9 bases between the two ends. In germline, CDR1 is SNHLY, CDR2 FYNNEI. The CDR3 loop reads CASSQGSSYNSPLHF. DNA of the CDR3: TGTGCCAGCAGCCAGGGGTCCTCCTATAATTCACCCCTCCACTTT.

The chain employs TRBV5-1 and TRBJ2-5; the match to TRBD2 covers 12 bases. This CDR3 comprises 20 residues. V was pared by 4 bases and J by 4 bases, with 20 bases of the junction left unmatched. The V gene's germline CDR1 is SGHRS and CDR2 YFSETQ. CDR3 in amino acids: CASSGRSGSSGGVWRETQYF. The CDR3 coding sequence is TGCGCCAGCAGCGGAAGATCGGGTTCTAGCGGGGGGGTGTGGCGAGAGACCCAGTACTTC.